The 32 T cell receptor beta chains below come from one sample, sequenced in a study of beta chain features in type 1 diabetes. Study observations and caveats: Across all four CD4+ subsets, people with type 1 diabetes showed modestly shorter TCRB CDR3s.

No antigen has been assigned to these receptors. The whole isolated RNA underwent reverse transcription, so sequencing captured expressed TCRB transcripts. The assay was immunoSEQ multiplex PCR, and TCRdb's table has in-frame clones only and misses some. This table has about 700,000 clones, over 10% appearing once. The sequenced sample consisted of naive CD4+ T cells from blood. The receptors originated from a man between 18 and 35 years old with type 1 diabetes.

This chain joins TRBV27 and TRBJ1-1, with D perhaps matching TRBD1 (6 bases). This CDR3 contains 13 residues. From germline, CDR1 is MNHEY and CDR2 SMNVEV (reference sequence). V lost 7 bases to trimming and J lost 11 bases, with 20 bases between them. Here the CDR3 reads CASNRGVGEKAFF. As DNA, the CDR3 is TGTGCCAGCAATAGGGGGGTCGGGGAGAAGGCTTTCTTT.

The rearrangement links TRBV10-3 to TRBJ1-6; TRBD1 matches 9 bases. J was trimmed by 8 bases and V by 4 bases; bases with no gene match: 6. The germline CDR1 and CDR2 sequences are ENHRY and SYGVKD. The CDR3 is 15 amino acids. The CDR3 loop is CAISGDRVVDSPLHF. CDR3 nucleotides: TGTGCCATCAGTGGGGACAGGGTGGTTGATTCACCCCTCCACTTT.

The CDR3 nucleotides read TGTGCCAGCAACAGGGAGATGAACACTGAAGCTTTCTTT. It codes for CASNREMNTEAFF. The chain combines TRBV14 with TRBJ1-1, with D possibly being TRBD1 (6 bases). The V and J ends lost 7 bases and 0 bases respectively, with 9 bases between them. This CDR3 region has 13 residues. Per the germline V gene, CDR1 is SGHDN and CDR2 is FVKESK.

The rearrangement uses TRBV6-5 and TRBJ1-1; 7 positions agree with TRBD1. Trimming removed 6 bases from V and 1 base from J; junction bases left unmatched: 8. Germline V gene sequence: CDR1 MNHEY, CDR2 SVGAGI. The CDR3 totals 15 residues. CDR3 bases: TGTGCCAGCAGACCCCCGGGACAGCGGAACACTGAAGCTTTCTTT. Translated: CASRPPGQRNTEAFF.

This clone was observed a few times. This chain connects TRBV4-1 to TRBJ1-6, with D tentatively TRBD1 (5 bases). Germline CDR1 MGHRA, CDR2 YSYEKL. The CDR3 loop spans 18 amino acids. V was clipped by 0 bases and J by 9 bases, with 21 bases between them. The DNA for the CDR3 is TGCGCCAGCAGCCAAGATCGGTCATGGTTAGGGACGATTTCACCCCTCCACTTT. Encoded protein: CASSQDRSWLGTISPLHF.

This chain links TRBV6-5 with TRBJ2-5, with D uncertain. The CDR3 contains 13 residues. Per germline, CDR1 MNHEY and CDR2 SVGAGI. The V end lost 2 bases, the J end lost 3 bases, and 7 bases lay between the germline ends. CDR3 sequence reads: CASSYGSKETQYF. CDR3 sequence (DNA): TGTGCCAGCAGTTACGGCTCCAAAGAGACCCAGTACTTC.

This chain links TRBV13 with TRBJ1-5; the match to TRBD1 covers 7 bases. Losses at the gene ends were 4 bases for V and 6 bases for J; bases not matched to a gene: 6. Germline V CDR1 and CDR2: PRHDT, FYEKMQ (reference sequence). This CDR3 is 14 amino acids long. The CDR3 nucleotides read TGTGCCAGCAGCTCAGGACAGGCTATTCAGCCCCAGCATTTT. It translates to CASSSGQAIQPQHF.

In this sample, this clone turned up a few times. The same CDR3 arises from other DNA sequences in this sample as well. The chain links TRBV18 to TRBJ2-1; D might be TRBD1 or TRBD2, each matching 6 bases. The germline CDR1 and CDR2 sequences are KGHSH and LQKENI. Trimming stripped 3 bases from V and 8 bases from J, with 8 bases between. CDR3 length: 12 residues. The CDR3 sequence is CASSPRGDEQFF. CDR3 coding DNA: TGTGCCAGCTCACCTAGGGGGGATGAGCAGTTCTTC.

V is TRBV5-4 and J is TRBJ1-2; D gene unclear. The CDR3 extends over 12 amino acids. Germline V CDR1 and CDR2: SGHNT, YYREEE (reference sequence). Trimming shortened V by 4 bases and J by 8 bases, and 12 bases separated the two germline ends. CDR3 coding DNA: TGTGCCAGCAGCGCGGAGTGGGAAGGCTACACCTTC. Translation gives CASSAEWEGYTF.

This clone has more than one count but fewer than ten. The gene calls are TRBV27 and TRBJ1-2; 9 bases map to TRBD1. The CDR3 has 13 residues. V was pared by 5 bases and J by 8 bases, with 6 bases of the junction left unmatched. The germline gives CDR1 MNHEY, CDR2 SMNVEV (reference sequence). The CDR3 DNA follows: TGTGCCAGCAGTCCGACAGGGGGTCGAGGCTACACCTTC. As protein: CASSPTGGRGYTF.

The chain couples TRBV7-9 to TRBJ1-5, with D tentatively TRBD1 (6 bases). CDR1 is SEHNR and CDR2 is FQNEAQ in the germline V gene (reference sequence). CDR3 length: 15 residues. V lost 4 bases and J 7 bases, leaving 17 bases between the germline ends. The CDR3 is CASSSRGDIVQPQHF. In nucleotides, the CDR3 is TGTGCCAGCAGCTCGCGGGGGGACATCGTACAGCCCCAGCATTTT. Full variable domain (remainder filled in from reference TRBV7-9 and TRBJ1-5): DTGVSQNPRHKITKRGQNVTFRCDPISEHNRLYWYRQTLGQGPEFLTYFQNEAQLEKSRLLSDRFSAERPKGSFSTLEIQRTEQGDSAMYLCASSSRGDIVQPQHFGDGTRLSIL.

The genes are TRBV5-1 and TRBJ2-7; tentatively, D is TRBD2 (6 bases). Germline assignment: CDR1 SGHRS and CDR2 YFSETQ. The CDR3 spans 15 residues. V was shortened by 2 bases and J by 0 bases, with 12 bases between the two germline ends. CDR3 sequence: CASSFPAGSSYEQYF. The CDR3 DNA sequence: TGCGCCAGCAGCTTCCCTGCGGGGAGCTCCTACGAGCAGTACTTC.

The rearrangement links TRBV30 to TRBJ2-5, with a weak D call TRBD2 (6 bases). V was trimmed by 3 bases and J by 5 bases, leaving 16 bases between them. CDR1 and CDR2 (germline): GTSNPN, SVGIG (reference sequence). CDR3 length equals 14 residues. The CDR3 sequence: CAWRTPGAGETQYF. The CDR3 DNA follows: TGTGCCTGGAGGACCCCCGGGGCGGGGGAGACCCAGTACTTC.

Details on this clone: Other DNA sequences from this sample encode an identical CDR3 as well. The rearrangement joins TRBV30 to TRBJ1-5; 8 bases are shared with TRBD1. CDR3 length equals 13 residues. From germline, CDR1 is GTSNPN and CDR2 SVGIG (reference sequence). The trim removed 1 base at V and 4 bases at J, leaving 0 bases unmatched. The CDR3 sequence is CAWSGQGNQPQHF. Written as DNA, the CDR3 is TGTGCCTGGAGTGGACAGGGGAATCAGCCCCAGCATTTT.

This clone was recorded a few times. The genes are TRBV13 and TRBJ2-3; D not certain. V was shortened by 2 bases and J by 4 bases, with 7 bases between the two germline ends. This CDR3 has 13 residues. Per the germline V gene, CDR1 is PRHDT and CDR2 is FYEKMQ (reference sequence). CDR3 sequence: CASSLQRSDTQYF. Written as DNA, the CDR3 is TGTGCCAGCAGCTTACAGCGTTCAGATACGCAGTATTTT.

This clone was seen a few times. This chain uses TRBV27 with TRBJ2-1, with D perhaps given as TRBD1 or TRBD2 (6 bases each). This CDR3 comprises 16 residues. Germline V lookup: CDR1 MNHEY, CDR2 SMNVEV (reference sequence). The germline V and J ends were trimmed by 4 bases and 0 bases, with 13 bases remaining between them. CDR3 in amino acids: CASSSGGPHSYNEQFF. The CDR3 DNA reads TGTGCCAGCAGTTCTGGGGGGCCCCACTCCTACAATGAGCAGTTCTTC.

There are a few counts of this clone. At one end the junction does not follow the germline gene, possibly because of a read error. This chain links TRBV2 with TRBJ2-3, with 8 bases fitting TRBD1. The CDR3 sequence is 13 residues long. Germline V CDR1 and CDR2: SNHLY, FYNNEI. The CDR3 DNA follows: TGTGCCAGCAGTTCGGACAGGGCCCGTCCGTATGGCTTT. Its protein is CASSSDRARPYGF.

The rearrangement joins TRBV4-1 to TRBJ2-2; D may match TRBD1 or TRBD2 (5 bases each). The CDR3 covers 16 residues. The V gene's germline CDR1 is MGHRA and CDR2 YSYEKL. Between the trimmed V and J ends, which lost 4 bases and 3 bases, there was a span of 15 bases. In DNA, the CDR3 is TGCGCCAGCAGCCTAGGGACGGGAAAATACACCGGGGAGCTGTTTTTT. The encoded protein is CASSLGTGKYTGELFF.

This clone turned up a few times. Additional DNA sequences in this sample encode the identical CDR3. The gene calls are TRBV30 and TRBJ2-5; D possibly corresponds to TRBD1 (6 bases). The CDR3 consists of 14 residues. Trimming left V 3 bases short and J 5 bases short, with 16 bases between. The germline V gene encodes CDR1 GTSNPN and CDR2 SVGIG (reference sequence). CDR3 sequence reads: CAWRGHRVRETQYF. CDR3 nucleotide sequence: TGTGCCTGGAGGGGGCACAGGGTTCGGGAGACCCAGTACTTC.

This chain joins TRBV2 and TRBJ1-6; 9 positions agree with TRBD1. The CDR3 loop spans 15 amino acids. V gave up 6 bases and J gave up 3 bases; unmatched junction bases: 3. CDR1 is SNHLY, CDR2 FYNNEI, per germline. CDR3 amino acids: CASSGTGFYNSPLHF. The CDR3, as DNA: TGTGCCAGCAGCGGGACAGGGTTCTATAATTCACCCCTCCACTTT.

This clone was observed a few times. The chain uses TRBV9 and TRBJ2-3, with 8 bases matching TRBD2. This CDR3 region has 17 residues. V lost 4 bases, J lost 0 bases, and 10 bases stayed unmatched. Germline CDR1 SGDLS, CDR2 YYNGEE. The CDR3 region has the DNA TGTGCCAGCAGCCCTTGGGGGCGGGGGGCTAGCACAGATACGCAGTATTTT. This gives the protein CASSPWGRGASTDTQYF.

The table lists this clone with a few counts. The chain uses TRBV27 and TRBJ2-7, with 7 bases aligning to TRBD2. The trim removed 1 base at V and 0 bases at J, leaving 3 bases unmatched. From germline, CDR1 is MNHEY and CDR2 SMNVEV (reference sequence). The CDR3 is made up of 15 amino acids. Here the CDR3 DNA reads TGTGCCAGCAGTTTATTCGGGGGGAACTCCTACGAGCAGTACTTC. Protein product: CASSLFGGNSYEQYF.

The chain links TRBV5-1 to TRBJ2-3; 13 bases fit TRBD2. This CDR3 comprises 15 residues. The V gene's germline CDR1 is SGHRS and CDR2 YFSETQ. V lost 4 bases and J lost 3; bases outside the gene matches: 2. CDR3 protein: CASSRTSGGTDTQYF. In DNA form, the CDR3 reads TGCGCCAGCAGCAGGACTAGCGGGGGTACAGATACGCAGTATTTT. The full variable domain, its missing parts supplied by reference TRBV5-1 and TRBJ2-3, is KAGVTQTPRYLIKTRGQQVTLSCSPISGHRSVSWYQQTPGQGLQFLFEYFSETQRNKGNFPGRFSGRQFSNSRSEMNVSTLELGDSALYLCASSRTSGGTDTQYFGPGTRLTVL.

The V gene is TRBV18, the J gene TRBJ1-1; D perhaps matches TRBD1 (6 bases). The V end lost 8 bases, the J end lost 0 bases, and 13 bases lay between the germline ends. Per germline, CDR1 KGHSH and CDR2 LQKENI. This CDR3 region has 14 residues. The CDR3 loop is CASTPTGLNTEAFF. The DNA of the CDR3 is TGTGCCAGCACGCCGACAGGCCTGAACACTGAAGCTTTCTTT.

The rearrangement joins TRBV29-1 to TRBJ2-5; 15 positions agree with TRBD2. V trimming: 7 bases; J trimming: 5 bases; junction bases outside the gene matches: 8. The CDR3 has 15 amino acids. Germline V lookup: CDR1 SQVTM, CDR2 ANQGSEA. The CDR3, as DNA: TGCAGCGCTAGGACTAGCGGGGGGGCCAGGGAGACCCAGTACTTC. Its translation is CSARTSGGARETQYF.

The V and J genes are TRBV7-3 and TRBJ1-2, with no clear D. Germline CDR1 reads SGHTA; CDR2 reads FQGTGA. Trimming took off 5 bases at V and 1 base at J, with 8 bases between the two ends. The CDR3 sequence is 13 residues long. This CDR3 is CASSRADNYGYTF. CDR3 bases: TGTGCCAGCAGCCGGGCGGATAACTATGGCTACACCTTC.

The chain uses TRBV30 and TRBJ2-7, with D unresolved. This CDR3 region has 13 residues. Germline V gene lookup returns CDR1 GTSNPN and CDR2 SVGIG (reference sequence). V shed 4 bases and J shed 2 bases, with 12 bases lying between them. Here the CDR3 DNA reads TGTGCCTGGAATCGGATAGACGCCTACGAGCAGTACTTC. This translates into CAWNRIDAYEQYF.

The chain couples TRBV9 to TRBJ1-2; possibly TRBD1 for D (5 bases). Germline V gene data show CDR1 as SGDLS and CDR2 as YYNGEE. Trimming pared 4 bases from V and 0 bases from J, leaving 16 bases between. This CDR3 contains 16 residues. The CDR3, as DNA: TGTGCCAGCAGCCCCGGGACCTGGGGAGCTAACTATGGCTACACCTTC. Protein sequence: CASSPGTWGANYGYTF.

This clone was counted between two and nine times. The CDR3 DNA sequence: TGCGCCAGCAGTGTGGGAGGCGTCTCCTACAATGAGCAGTTCTTC. It is translated as CASSVGGVSYNEQFF. The chain recombines TRBV5-1 with TRBJ2-1; D is perhaps TRBD2 (6 bases). The CDR3 has 15 amino acids. V lost 5 bases to trimming and J lost 0 bases, with 12 bases between them. Per germline, CDR1 SGHRS and CDR2 YFSETQ.

This clone was seen more than once but under ten times. The V gene is TRBV28, the J gene TRBJ1-6, with TRBD1 matching over 11 bases. This CDR3 is built from 16 residues. In germline, CDR1 is MDHEN, CDR2 SYDVKM. The V and J ends lost 7 bases and 4 bases, in that order; junction bases with no gene match: 6. The CDR3 region is CASTVGTGGYNSPLHF. The CDR3 coding sequence is TGTGCCAGCACCGTTGGGACAGGGGGTTATAATTCACCCCTCCACTTT. The full variable domain, in which reference TRBV28 and TRBJ1-6 provide the parts outside the CDR3, is DVKVTQSSRYLVKRTGEKVFLECVQDMDHENMFWYRQDPGLGLRLIYFSYDVKMKEKGDIPEGYSVSREKKERFSLILESASTNQTSMYLCASTVGTGGYNSPLHFGNGTRLTVT.

This sequence joins TRBV29-1 and TRBJ2-2; either TRBD1 or TRBD2 may supply D (6 bases each). Germline V gives CDR1 SQVTM, CDR2 ANQGSEA. The CDR3 length is 14 residues. Trimming removed 4 bases at V and 2 bases at J, with 11 bases between. The CDR3 loop is CSVGRGANTGELFF. CDR3 in DNA: TGCAGCGTTGGTAGGGGGGCTAACACCGGGGAGCTGTTTTTT.

This clone was observed a few times. This sample includes further DNA sequences coding for the same CDR3. J is TRBJ1-5 and V is TRBV6-5; possibly TRBD1 for D (6 bases). V was cut by 2 bases and J by 1 base, with 9 bases left in between. The CDR3 totals 15 residues. Germline V gene sequence: CDR1 MNHEY, CDR2 SVGAGI. CDR3: CASSYSGGSNQPQHF. The CDR3, as DNA: TGTGCCAGCAGTTACAGCGGGGGCAGCAATCAGCCCCAGCATTTT.